These 18 T cell receptor beta chains were sequenced from one sample in a study of blood T cells in healthy people across ages. Alongside a J-beta primer mix, a sample-barcoded 5' primer served in a second PCR lasting 7 to 11 cycles. MiXCR, applied by TCRdb to the 5' RACE reads, yields one record per CDR3 protein. The table has some 1.1 million distinct CDR3 sequences, 30% to 40% seen once. Sequenced material: blood. The receptors were sampled from a man between 18 and 29 years old in good health.

This clonotype turned up a few times. The chain carries TRBV11-2 and TRBJ2-5, with D tentatively TRBD1 (6 bases). Germline CDR1 SGHAT, CDR2 FQNNGV. The V and J ends lost 5 bases and 5 bases respectively, with 21 bases between them. The CDR3 has 16 amino acids. The CDR3 sequence: CASSPLGQSRGETQYF. As DNA, the CDR3 is TGTGCCAGCAGCCCCTTGGGACAATCGCGTGGGGAGACCCAGTACTTC.

This clonotype has more than one count but fewer than ten. This chain uses TRBV5-1 with TRBJ1-1; maybe TRBD1 (6 bases). The CDR3 covers 19 residues. CDR1 SGHRS and CDR2 YFSETQ come from the germline V gene. Trimming stripped 5 bases from V and 5 bases from J, with 31 bases between. CDR3 sequence: CASRTRPPSGADLRTEAFF. For the CDR3, the DNA is TGCGCCAGCAGAACACGTCCCCCTTCGGGGGCGGACTTGAGGACTGAAGCTTTCTTT. The variable domain in full, with the rest retrieved from reference TRBV5-1 and TRBJ1-1, is KAGVTQTPRYLIKTRGQQVTLSCSPISGHRSVSWYQQTPGQGLQFLFEYFSETQRNKGNFPGRFSGRQFSNSRSEMNVSTLELGDSALYLCASRTRPPSGADLRTEAFFGQGTRLTVV.

The chain has TRBV14 and TRBJ2-7; no clear D. This CDR3 contains 13 residues. V lost 6 bases, J lost 7 bases, and 16 bases lay in between. Germline loops: CDR1 SGHDN, CDR2 FVKESK. CDR3 protein: CASSHQQRGEQYF. The CDR3 nucleotides are TGTGCCAGCAGTCACCAACAGCGTGGGGAGCAGTACTTC.

The chain carries TRBV6-6 and TRBJ1-2; D is ambiguous. Trimming took off 7 bases at V and 6 bases at J, with 15 bases between the two ends. Germline loops: CDR1 MNHNY, CDR2 SVGAGI (reference sequence). This CDR3 region has 13 residues. This chain's CDR3 is CASNNGPGNGYTF. DNA for the CDR3: TGTGCCAGCAACAACGGGCCGGGGAATGGCTACACCTTC.

This clonotype occurred a few times. The J gene is TRBJ2-3, the V gene TRBV20-1; unclear D gene. The CDR3 totals 12 residues. The ends were cut back, 6 bases at V and 4 bases at J, with 11 bases in the middle. Germline assignment: CDR1 DFQATT and CDR2 SNEGSKA (reference sequence). In nucleotides, the CDR3 is TGCAGTGCACCCACCACGGCAGATACGCAGTATTTT. Amino acids: CSAPTTADTQYF.

In DNA form, the CDR3 reads TGCAGCGTTGAGGAGGTAGGACAGGCGGCTTATGGCTACACCTTC. It codes for CSVEEVGQAAYGYTF. V usage is TRBV29-1 and J usage is TRBJ1-2, with 7 nucleotides matching TRBD1. With V trimmed by 3 bases and J by 5 bases, 12 bases remained unmatched. The germline V gene encodes CDR1 SQVTM and CDR2 ANQGSEA. CDR3 length: 15 amino acids.

This clonotype was seen more than once but under ten times. This rearrangement joins TRBV12-3 or TRBV12-4 to TRBJ1-2, with D maybe TRBD1 (6 bases). V shed 8 bases and J shed 6 bases, with 13 bases lying between them. The CDR3 length is 12 residues. CDR3 nucleotide sequence: TGTGCCAGCGGGGGCGGGAGAAATGGCTACACCTTC. Amino acid sequence: CASGGGRNGYTF.

V gene TRBV7-8 combines with J gene TRBJ2-1; D could derive from TRBD1 or TRBD2 (5 bases each). Germline V gene lookup returns CDR1 SGHVS and CDR2 FQNEAQ. CDR3 size: 16 residues. V was clipped by 5 bases and J by 7 bases, with 21 bases between them. The chain's CDR3 is CASSPPGASIGNEQFF. CDR3 in DNA: TGTGCCAGCAGCCCCCCCGGGGCTAGCATTGGGAATGAGCAGTTCTTC.

This clonotype was seen more than once but under ten times. The chain links TRBV24-1 to TRBJ2-3, with no clear D. The germline CDR1 and CDR2 sequences are KGHDR and SFDVKD. The length of the CDR3 is 11 residues. V lost 4 bases to trimming and J lost 7 bases, with 5 bases between them. DNA for the CDR3: TGTGCCACCAGTGAAGGGTATACGCAGTATTTT. Its protein is CATSEGYTQYF.

This clonotype has ten or more counts. The chain is built from TRBV20-1 and TRBJ1-2; D is unclear. CDR3 length: 11 residues. The germline gives CDR1 DFQATT, CDR2 SNEGSKA (reference sequence). The V end was cut by 3 bases, the J end by 2 bases, with 4 bases between. The CDR3 nucleotides read TGCAGTGCTAGTGAGAACTATGGCTACACCTTC. This gives the protein CSASENYGYTF.

Turning to this clonotype: The junction departs from the called germline gene at one end, perhaps through a read error. This chain joins TRBV18 and TRBJ1-2, with D perhaps matching TRBD1 (5 bases). The CDR3 runs to 16 residues. Germline CDR1 is KGHSH and CDR2 is LQKENI. The CDR3 protein is CANSPCLAGQNYGYTF. The CDR3 DNA sequence: TGTGCCAACTCACCCTGTTTGGCAGGGCAGAACTATGGCTACACCTTC.

The chain employs TRBV6-6 and TRBJ1-2; a possible D gene is TRBD1 (5 bases). The V end was cut by 7 bases, the J end by 7 bases, with 19 bases between. The CDR3 has 14 amino acids. Germline lookup yields CDR1 MNHNY and CDR2 SVGAGI (reference sequence). The CDR3: CASKTGTELSGYTF. The CDR3 DNA reads as TGTGCCAGCAAAACCGGGACCGAGTTAAGTGGCTACACCTTC.

This clonotype turned up a few times. V usage is TRBV7-2 and J usage is TRBJ1-4, with D uncertain. V was pared by 4 bases and J by 7 bases, with 16 bases between. In germline, CDR1 is SGHTA, CDR2 FQGNSA. The CDR3 consists of 15 residues. The CDR3 DNA sequence: TGTGCCAGCAGCTCCTTCGGAGGGCGGGCTGAAAAACTGTTTTTT. Its translation: CASSSFGGRAEKLFF.

This clonotype was observed a few times. The chain couples TRBV7-9 to TRBJ1-2; TRBD1 agrees at 7 bases. The trim removed 6 bases at V and 6 bases at J, leaving 4 bases unmatched. The length of the CDR3 is 12 residues. Germline lookup yields CDR1 SEHNR and CDR2 FQNEAQ (reference sequence). CDR3 residues: CASRADRDGYTF. The CDR3 nucleotides are TGTGCCAGCAGGGCAGACAGGGATGGCTACACCTTC.

J is TRBJ2-5 and V is TRBV9, with 10 bases matching TRBD2. The DNA matches TRBJ2-7 better at its end, which makes the J call doubtful. CDR1 is SGDLS, CDR2 YYNGEE, per germline. The CDR3 extends over 15 amino acids. CDR3 amino acids: CASSPPGLANYEQYF. CDR3 bases: TGTGCCAGCAGCCCGCCGGGACTAGCGAACTACGAGCAGTACTTC.

This chain uses TRBV12-3 or TRBV12-4 with TRBJ2-7, with D possibly matching TRBD1 (6 bases). The CDR3 consists of 14 residues. V was cut by 3 bases and J by 7 bases, with 16 bases left in between. The CDR3 here is CASSFRGPYGEQYF. In nucleotides, the CDR3 is TGTGCCAGCAGTTTCAGGGGTCCCTATGGAGAGCAGTACTTC.

The V and J genes are TRBV6-6 and TRBJ2-3; either TRBD1 or TRBD2 may supply D (6 bases each). In germline, CDR1 is MNHNY, CDR2 SVGAGI (reference sequence). Trimming shortened V by 4 bases and J by 5 bases, and 16 bases separated the two germline ends. This CDR3 comprises 15 residues. CDR3: CASSFPGGGIDTQYF. CDR3 sequence (DNA): TGTGCCAGCAGTTTCCCCGGGGGCGGGATAGATACGCAGTATTTT.

The rearrangement joins TRBV7-8 to TRBJ2-2; 9 nucleotides align to TRBD2. This CDR3 comprises 17 residues. Germline V lookup: CDR1 SGHVS, CDR2 FQNEAQ. Losses at the gene ends were 2 bases for V and 4 bases for J; bases not matched to a gene: 8. CDR3 in amino acids: CASSLMTGAGGTGELFF. CDR3 sequence (DNA): TGTGCCAGCAGCTTAATGACTGGAGCGGGGGGCACCGGGGAGCTGTTTTTT.